Described below is a single T cell receptor (beta chain) sequence and its context. Its antigen is not yet known. No base-level quality is on record; no much larger clone is a single base apart. TCRbeta CDR3 regions were amplified from genomic DNA using the immunoSEQ Assay, a bias-controlled multiplex PCR. In the authors' own workflow: The number of nucleated cells in each sample was estimated by amplification of reference gene primers within the assay. To quantify the absolute abundance of each unique TCRbeta CDR3 rearrangement, sequence reads were collapsed and filtered. For each sample, productive Simpson clonality was calculated as the square root of Simpson's diversity index over productive rearrangements. The immuneACCESS repertoire file appears here via TCRdb, limited to in-frame rearrangements. These files lack a portion of the clones; in checked studies, under half of the deficit traces to unresolved V genes, and the cause of the others is not known. That table is the source of V, J and clone size, and D and trimming were worked out from the DNA. The sample table lists around 230,000 clones, roughly 88% of them with a count of one. The top ten constitute about 2.1% of the sample.

Another Seattle source contributed samples from volunteer blood donors who had recovered from COVID-19. Whole blood was collected in K2EDTA tubes by collaborating institutions according to the institutions' own protocols. For TCRbeta analysis, collaborators shipped samples in one of three forms: frozen whole blood, isolated PBMCs, or DNA extracted from either of those sample types. The CDR3 runs 14 amino acids, cysteine and phenylalanine included. Of the read, only the CDR3 DNA is kept; its 42 bases are in frame from base 1. The CDR1 and CDR2 encoded by the germline V gene (reference sequence) are LGHDT and YNNKEL. The germline V end is reduced by 6 bases and the J end by 8 bases; junction bases left unmatched: 6. This entry is derived from a study of blood T cell repertoires in COVID-19 (dated by TCRdb to between 2020 and 2021). As for the study more broadly: Samples covering the acute and convalescent phases of COVID-19 were provided by collaborators in the United States, Italy and Spain. The material from the prospective study consisted of cDNA or gDNA derived from T cells, B-cell-depleted T cells, or PBMCs. The repertoires were released in a freely available public database meant as a resource for research on the immune response to SARS-CoV-2. Nearly every sample came with metadata listing a de-identified subject ID, COVID-19 status, age in years and sex. The dataset comprised deeply sampled blood TCRbeta repertoires from subjects exposed to, actively infected with, or recovered from COVID-19. Where available, HLA class I and class II types were taken from metadata supplied by the sample provider and were not determined by assay-based typing. Samples came from the ongoing ImmuneRACE study (first 160 participants) plus 1,254 subjects from 6 global collaborators. What the work shows at the level of the full study, not this receptor alone: The quantity of clinical and demographic metadata differed by source and by participant and was supplied without curation.

The sequence came from a man aged 40-55 years who had recovered from COVID-19. The sample comprised peripheral blood. The chain links TRBV3-1 (or the pseudogene TRBV3-2) with TRBJ1-6; TRBD1 fits 8 bases in the junction. The CDR3 amino acid sequence is: CASRDRASDSPLHF. The DNA is as follows: TGTGCCAGCAGGGACAGGGCAAGTGATTCACCCCTCCACTTT.